This T cell receptor (beta chain) stems from a study of blood T cells in healthy people across ages. In germline, CDR1 is SEHNR, CDR2 FQNEAQ (reference sequence). Between the trimmed V and J ends, which lost 2 bases and 7 bases, there was a span of 18 bases. The CDR3 extends over 16 amino acids. The use of a sample-barcoded 5' primer and a J-beta primer mix characterized a second PCR of roughly 7 to 11 cycles. A single record per CDR3 protein comes from TCRdb applying MiXCR to the 5' RACE reads. The sample has roughly 1,100,000 distinct CDR3 sequences; roughly a quarter are singletons. The same data also contributed to another study, on T cells of mothers and their children. That work adds: Overlap ran slightly, non-significantly higher for related than unrelated mother-child pairs.

This clonotype originated in a girl aged 2 to 10 in good health. The J gene is TRBJ2-4, the V gene TRBV7-9; tentative D call: TRBD1 (6 bases). Sequencing was performed on blood. CDR3 bases: TGTGCCAGCAGCTTAATGACAGGACGGTTTAGTAACATTCAGTACTTC. This translates into CASSLMTGRFSNIQYF.